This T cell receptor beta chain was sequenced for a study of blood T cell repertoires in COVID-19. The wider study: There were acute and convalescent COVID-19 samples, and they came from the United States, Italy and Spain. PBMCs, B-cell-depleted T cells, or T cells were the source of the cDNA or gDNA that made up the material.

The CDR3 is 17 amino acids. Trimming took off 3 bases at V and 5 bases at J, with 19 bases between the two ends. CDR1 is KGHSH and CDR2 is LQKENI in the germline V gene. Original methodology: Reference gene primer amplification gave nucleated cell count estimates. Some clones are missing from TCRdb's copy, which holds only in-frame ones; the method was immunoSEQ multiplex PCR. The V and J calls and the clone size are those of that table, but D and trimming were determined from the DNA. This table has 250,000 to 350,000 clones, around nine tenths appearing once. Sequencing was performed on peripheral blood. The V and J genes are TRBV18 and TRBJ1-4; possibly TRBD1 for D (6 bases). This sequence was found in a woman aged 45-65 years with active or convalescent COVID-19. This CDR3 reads CASSPNQLGALNEKLFF. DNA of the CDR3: TGTGCCAGCTCACCTAATCAATTGGGGGCTTTGAATGAAAAACTGTTTTTT.